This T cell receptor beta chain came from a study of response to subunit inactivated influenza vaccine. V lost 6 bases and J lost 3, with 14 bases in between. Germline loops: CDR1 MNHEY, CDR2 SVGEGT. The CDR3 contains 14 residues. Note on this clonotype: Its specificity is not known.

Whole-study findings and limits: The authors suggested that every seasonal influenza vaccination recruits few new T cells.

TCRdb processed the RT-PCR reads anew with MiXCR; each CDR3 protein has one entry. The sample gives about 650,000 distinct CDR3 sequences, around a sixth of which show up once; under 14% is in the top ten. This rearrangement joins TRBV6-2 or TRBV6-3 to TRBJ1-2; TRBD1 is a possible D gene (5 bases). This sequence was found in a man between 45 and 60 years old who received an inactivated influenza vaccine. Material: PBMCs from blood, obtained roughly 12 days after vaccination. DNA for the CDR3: TGTGCCAGCAGAACACAGGACTTGGACTATGGCTACACCTTC. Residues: CASRTQDLDYGYTF.